This T cell receptor beta chain was captured by sequencing in a study of regulatory T cells in long-lasting Graves disease. Combining iRepertoire HTBI primers with Arm-PCR of CDR3 regions, the authors built TCR beta libraries. Original data processing: Overall, samples carried 60 to 65 TRBV and 14 TRBJ segments. TCRdb re-derived calls from the multiplex PCR reads in MiXCR, one entry per CDR3 protein. The V and J calls reflect TCRdb's pipeline rather than the authors' work. The profile covers approximately 400,000 distinct CDR3 sequences, with 15% to 19% appearing a single time and about a fifth taken by the ten largest. Overall study findings and caveats: Persistent disease was associated with favored TRBV28 usage and with favored use of TRBJ1-2 and TRBJ2-5. Relative to newly diagnosed Graves' patients, persistent ones had lower TCR diversity.

The germline gives CDR1 MNHEY, CDR2 SVGEGT. V was trimmed by 0 bases and J by 5 bases, leaving 10 bases between them. This CDR3 has 14 residues. This clonotype has a count of ten or more. Its cognate antigen is unknown. Time point: newly diagnosed GD, antithyroid drugs for less than 3 months. PBMC RNA served as the TCR library source. American Thyroid Association guidelines defined Graves' disease diagnosis. This clonotype originated in a female donor with Graves disease. The sequencing here drew on peripheral blood mononuclear cells (PBMCs), taken at new diagnosis, from a patient treated with antithyroid drugs. The rearrangement joins TRBV6-2 or TRBV6-3 to TRBJ1-1; D ambiguous. CDR3 DNA sequence: TGTGCCAGCAGTTACTCGGAGAGTTCGACTGAAGCTTTCTTT. Its protein product is CASSYSESSTEAFF.